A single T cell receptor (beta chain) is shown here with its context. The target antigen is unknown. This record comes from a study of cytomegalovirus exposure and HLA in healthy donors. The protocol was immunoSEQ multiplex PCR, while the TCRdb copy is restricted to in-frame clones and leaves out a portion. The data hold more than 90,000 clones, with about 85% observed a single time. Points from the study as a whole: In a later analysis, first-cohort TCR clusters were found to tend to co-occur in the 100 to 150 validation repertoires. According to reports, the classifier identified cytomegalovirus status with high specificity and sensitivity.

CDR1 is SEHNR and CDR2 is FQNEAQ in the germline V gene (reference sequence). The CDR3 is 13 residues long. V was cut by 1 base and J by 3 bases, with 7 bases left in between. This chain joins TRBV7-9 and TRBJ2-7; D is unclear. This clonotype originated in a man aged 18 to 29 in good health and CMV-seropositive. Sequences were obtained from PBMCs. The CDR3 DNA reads TGTGCCAGCAGCTTAGGGGCAGACTACGAGCAGTACTTC. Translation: CASSLGADYEQYF.